This entry is about one T cell receptor (beta chain). These data belong to a study of T cell responses to AZD1222 COVID-19 vaccine. About the research overall: Recipients boosted at about 4 weeks or about 12 weeks are pooled.

V shed 0 bases, J shed 2 bases, and the junction held 12 bases outside the gene matches. Germline CDR1 SGHNT, CDR2 YENEEA. The CDR3 length is 18 residues. Here immunoSEQ multiplex PCR was the method, and the copy in TCRdb shows in-frame clones only, minus some. The sample consists of 95,000 or so clones, 70% to 90% of them appearing once. The clonotype comes from an adult in good health. The chain joins TRBV11-3 to TRBJ1-2; 7 nucleotides line up with TRBD1. The source was peripheral blood, collected on day 0 of AZD1222 vaccination. CDR3 DNA sequence: TGTGCCAGCAGCTTAGATCGATGGCAGGGGGTATCGAACTATGGCTACACCTTC. It translates to CASSLDRWQGVSNYGYTF.